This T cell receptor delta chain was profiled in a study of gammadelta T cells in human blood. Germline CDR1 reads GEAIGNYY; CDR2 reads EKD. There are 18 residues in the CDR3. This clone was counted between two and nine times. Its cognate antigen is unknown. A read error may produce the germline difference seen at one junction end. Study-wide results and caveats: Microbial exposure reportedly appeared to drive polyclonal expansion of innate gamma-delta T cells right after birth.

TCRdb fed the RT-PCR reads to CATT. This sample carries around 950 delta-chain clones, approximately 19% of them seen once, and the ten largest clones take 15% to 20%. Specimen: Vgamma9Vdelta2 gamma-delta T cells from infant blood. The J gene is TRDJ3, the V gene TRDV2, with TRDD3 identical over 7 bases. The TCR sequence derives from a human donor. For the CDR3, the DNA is TGTGCCAGTGACGATACTGGGGAAAGCTCCTGGGACACCCGACAGATGTTTTTC. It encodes CASDDTGESSWDTRQMFF.